Below, 8 T cell receptor beta chains from the same sample are listed, as sequenced in a study of CD8 T cells in Susac syndrome (dated by TCRdb to about 2019). Library creation used the immunoSEQ multiplex PCR assay. RNA was extracted using the RNeasy kit, and roughly 0.5 to 1 microgram was reverse transcribed with random hexamers. The public sequencing data were trimmed at Q25 with fastp and processed into clonotypes with MiXCR by TCRdb, which kept only in-frame beta chains. Rows are combined by CDR3 protein, so each entry shows the most common genes and DNA. This sample holds 240,000 or so distinct CDR3 sequences; 90% to 97% were observed only once. The ten largest clones take up about 0.094% of the sample. The sample taken for sequencing was CD4+ T cells from PBMCs. These receptors all come from a human donor with Susac syndrome.

The chain employs TRBV20-1 and TRBJ2-7, with TRBD2 identical over 7 bases. The V and J ends lost 4 bases and 4 bases, in that order; junction bases with no gene match: 13. Germline V gene lookup returns CDR1 DFQATT and CDR2 SNEGSKA (reference sequence). The CDR3 runs to 15 residues. The CDR3 DNA reads as TGCAGTGCTACCCGGGGGTCGGGAGGAGTTTACGAGCAGTACTTC. This sequence encodes CSATRGSGGVYEQYF.

This clonotype was recorded once. The V and J genes are TRBV15 and TRBJ1-1; D is undetermined. The CDR3 is 14 amino acids. Germline V gene sequence: CDR1 LNHNV, CDR2 YYDKDF (reference sequence). Trimming stripped 5 bases from V and 1 base from J, with 11 bases between. Here the CDR3 reads CATSQDGRNTEAFF. The CDR3, as DNA: TGTGCCACCAGCCAAGACGGGAGGAACACTGAAGCTTTCTTT.

The V and J genes are TRBV20-1 and TRBJ2-3; possibly TRBD2 for D (6 bases). CDR3 length: 12 residues. The germline gives CDR1 DFQATT, CDR2 SNEGSKA (reference sequence). Trimming pared 3 bases from V and 4 bases from J, leaving 8 bases between. CDR3 nucleotides: TGCAGTGCTAGGTCTAGCGCAGATACGCAGTATTTT. Amino acid sequence: CSARSSADTQYF.

V and J are TRBV12-3 or TRBV12-4 and TRBJ1-5; D possibly corresponds to TRBD1 (5 bases). The CDR3 length is 16 residues. V dropped 6 bases and J dropped 10 bases, with 25 bases sitting between them. In nucleotides, the CDR3 is TGTGCCAGCAGCTGGGAGAAACGGGGGGGGACCCCACCCCAGCATTTT. It encodes CASSWEKRGGTPPQHF.

The chain has TRBV19 and TRBJ2-3, with D uncertain. This CDR3 contains 14 residues. Germline V gene lookup returns CDR1 LNHDA and CDR2 SQIVND (reference sequence). Trimming stripped 5 bases from V and 4 bases from J, with 13 bases between. The DNA of the CDR3 is TGTGCCAGTAGTCTCCCGCTTAGGGCAGATACGCAGTATTTT. Protein sequence: CASSLPLRADTQYF.

The chain links TRBV29-1 to TRBJ2-2; D is ambiguous. CDR3 length: 12 residues. Germline lookup yields CDR1 SQVTM and CDR2 ANQGSEA. Trimming pared 4 bases from V and 1 base from J, leaving 4 bases between. The CDR3 nucleotides are TGCAGCGTTGTTAGGAACACCGGGGAGCTGTTTTTT. Residues: CSVVRNTGELFF.

CDR3: CASSQDLGEPRGEQYF. CDR3 nucleotides: TGCGCCAGCAGCCAAGATCTAGGGGAACCGAGAGGGGAGCAGTACTTC. The rearrangement links TRBV4-1 to TRBJ2-7, with D perhaps TRBD1 or TRBD2 (5 bases each). This CDR3 contains 16 residues. V lost 0 bases and J 7 bases, leaving 19 bases between the germline ends. Germline loops: CDR1 MGHRA, CDR2 YSYEKL.

A single count supports this clonotype. The chain uses TRBV9 and TRBJ2-2, with D unclear. V was trimmed by 1 base and J by 6 bases, leaving 7 bases between them. CDR1 and CDR2 from the germline V gene are SGDLS and YYNGEE. This CDR3 has 13 residues. The CDR3 DNA reads as TGTGCCAGCAGCGTATCGCGCGCCGGGGAGCTGTTTTTT. Translating it yields CASSVSRAGELFF. Combining the CDR3 with reference TRBV9 and TRBJ2-2 gives the whole variable domain DSGVTQTPKHLITATGQRVTLRCSPRSGDLSVYWYQQSLDQGLQFLIQYYNGEERAKGNILERFSAQQFPDLHSELNLSSLELGDSALYFCASSVSRAGELFFGEGSRLTVL.